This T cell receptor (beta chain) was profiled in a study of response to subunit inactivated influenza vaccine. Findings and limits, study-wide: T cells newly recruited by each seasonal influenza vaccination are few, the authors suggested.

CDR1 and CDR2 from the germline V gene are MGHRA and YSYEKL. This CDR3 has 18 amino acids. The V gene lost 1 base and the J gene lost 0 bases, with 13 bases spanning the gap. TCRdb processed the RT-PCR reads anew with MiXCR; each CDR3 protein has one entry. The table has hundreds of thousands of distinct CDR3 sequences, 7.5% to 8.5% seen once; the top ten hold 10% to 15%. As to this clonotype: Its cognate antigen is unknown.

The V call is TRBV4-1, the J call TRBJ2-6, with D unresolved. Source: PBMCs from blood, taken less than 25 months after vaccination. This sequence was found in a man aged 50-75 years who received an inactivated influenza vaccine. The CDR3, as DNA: TGCGCCAGCAGCCAAGCCGGAGATTACCTCTCTGGGGCCAACGTCCTGACTTTC. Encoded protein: CASSQAGDYLSGANVLTF.